The 19 T cell receptor beta chains below all came from one sample that was sequenced in a study of T cells in Graves' hyperthyroidism and ophthalmopathy (dated by TCRdb to the late 2010s). Library prep was done by multiplex PCR. The sample was run on an Illumina HiSeq 2000. The TCR beta CDR3 regions were amplified from RNA transcripts. The TCR CDR3 was subjected to a first round of RT-PCR using the HTBI primer set and the Qiagen OneStep RT-PCR kit. TCRdb handled the public reads itself, with Q25 trimming in fastp and clone calling in MiXCR, and kept productive beta chains. Here each entry gathers all rows of one CDR3 protein and keeps the most common genes and DNA. For this sample the table gives a few hundred thousand distinct CDR3 sequences, of which roughly a sixth were detected only once. Jointly, the top ten make up less than 3.5% of the sample. The source material was blood. These receptors all come from a woman between 40 and 55 years old with Graves' ophthalmopathy.

This clonotype was seen repeatedly, ten times or more. The V call is TRBV12-3 or TRBV12-4, the J call TRBJ2-7; 7 bases line up with TRBD1. The CDR3 contains 15 residues. Unmatched junction bases numbered 6, after V lost 4 bases and J lost 0 bases. CDR3 bases: TGTGCCAGCAGTTCGACAGGGACGGGCTCCTACGAGCAGTACTTC. Translated: CASSSTGTGSYEQYF.

This clonotype was counted many times. The chain combines TRBV28 with TRBJ2-4; D gene uncertain. Germline lookup yields CDR1 MDHEN and CDR2 SYDVKM. The CDR3 totals 12 residues. The germline V and J ends were trimmed by 4 bases and 8 bases, with 9 bases remaining between them. DNA for the CDR3: TGTGCCAGCAGTTCCGGCAGAGACATTCAGTACTTC. Translated: CASSSGRDIQYF.

Worth noting for this clonotype: Given a much more abundant clone one base away, this may be a read error. This chain joins TRBV18 and TRBJ2-2, with D unclear. The CDR3 totals 15 residues. CDR1 is KGHSH and CDR2 is LQKENI in the germline V gene. CDR3 sequence: CASSPLSPNAGELFF. The CDR3 DNA sequence: TGTGCCAGCTCACCACTTAGCCCGAACGCCGGGGAGCTGTTTTTT.

This clonotype was seen a few times. This chain uses TRBV6-1 with TRBJ2-1; 7 bases are a match to TRBD1. V shed 6 bases and J 0 bases; nucleotides not matched to a gene: 17. This CDR3 is 19 amino acids long. Germline V gene lookup returns CDR1 MNHNS and CDR2 SASEGT. In DNA, the CDR3 is TGTGCCAGCAGCCACCGACAGGGACCTAGGCAGAGCTCCTACAATGAGCAGTTCTTC. Translated: CASSHRQGPRQSSYNEQFF.

This clonotype has ten or more counts. The chain recombines TRBV2 with TRBJ2-1, with D perhaps assigned TRBD1 or TRBD2 (5 bases each). Trimming took off 10 bases at V and 2 bases at J, with 21 bases between the two ends. CDR3 length: 16 residues. Germline V gene lookup returns CDR1 SNHLY and CDR2 FYNNEI. The CDR3 here is CATTDVGRVTYNEQFF. For the CDR3, the DNA is TGTGCCACCACCGATGTGGGGCGGGTGACCTACAATGAGCAGTTCTTC.

This clonotype was picked up many times. V gene TRBV6-1 combines with J gene TRBJ1-6, with D possibly TRBD1 on 5 matching bases. Germline CDR1 is MNHNS and CDR2 is SASEGT. This CDR3 has 13 residues. Trimming took off 5 bases at V and 14 bases at J, with 16 bases between the two ends. CDR3 sequence (DNA): TGTGCCAGCAGTTATAAGGGGAGTGTCTCCCTCCACTTT. It specifies CASSYKGSVSLHF.

In its sample, this clonotype was seen many times. This CDR3 is CSVGENGYTF. CDR3 DNA: TGCAGCGTTGGGGAAAATGGCTACACCTTC. V usage is TRBV29-1 and J usage is TRBJ1-2; the D is unclear. V shed 4 bases and J shed 6 bases, with 6 bases lying between them. Germline CDR1 is SQVTM and CDR2 is ANQGSEA. The CDR3 totals 10 residues.

This clonotype appeared a single time. The rearrangement joins TRBV6-4 to TRBJ2-5; 8 bases are shared with TRBD2. The CDR3 spans 16 residues. CDR1 and CDR2 (germline): MRHNA, SNTAGT. V trimming: 5 bases; J trimming: 2 bases; junction bases outside the gene matches: 10. In DNA form, the CDR3 reads TGTGCCAGCAGTCAACAAGCGGGGGAGGGTCAAGAGACCCAGTACTTC. This codes for CASSQQAGEGQETQYF.

This clonotype was picked up a small number of times. The junction differs from germline at one of its ends, possibly a read error. This chain uses TRBV11-1 with TRBJ1-2, with a tentative D call TRBD1 (5 bases). Looked up from germline, CDR1 is SGHAT and CDR2 is FQDESV (reference sequence). This CDR3 contains 16 residues. The CDR3 DNA sequence: TGTGCCAGCAGCGGGTCGGAGGGGACCCTATGGAATGGCTACGCCTTC. This gives the protein CASSGSEGTLWNGYAF.

The table lists this clonotype with many counts. The rearrangement links TRBV6-1 to TRBJ2-1, with 8 nucleotides matching TRBD2. The CDR3 is made up of 14 amino acids. V lost 8 bases and J lost 5; bases outside the gene matches: 8. Germline CDR1 reads MNHNS; CDR2 reads SASEGT. This CDR3 is CASGSSGSHNEQFF. The CDR3 nucleotides read TGTGCCAGCGGCTCTAGCGGGTCCCACAATGAGCAGTTCTTC.

This clonotype showed up just a few times. This may arise from a read error, as a much more abundant clone is one base away. This chain joins TRBV4-2 and TRBJ2-5, with 7 bases identical to TRBD2. This CDR3 contains 14 residues. Germline CDR1 and CDR2: LGHNA and YNFKEQ. The J segment lost 0 bases and the V segment lost 3 bases, leaving 1 base of the junction unmatched. The CDR3 is CASSHLADQETQYF. The CDR3 bases are TGTGCCAGCAGCCATCTAGCGGACCAAGAGACCCAGTACTTC.

This clonotype appeared many times. This rearrangement joins TRBV5-8 to TRBJ2-1, with D maybe TRBD2 (5 bases). With 4 bases removed from V and 9 bases from J, the gap between germline ends came to 20 bases. The germline CDR1 and CDR2 sequences are SGHTS and YDEGEE. The CDR3 runs 15 residues. This CDR3 is CASSPTHLLGGEQFF. The DNA for the CDR3 is TGTGCCAGCAGCCCGACTCACCTCCTTGGAGGTGAGCAGTTCTTC.

This clonotype was seen at least ten times. J is TRBJ1-5 and V is TRBV6-1, with TRBD1 identical over 8 bases. With V trimmed by 6 bases and J by 1 base, 5 bases remained unmatched. The CDR3 runs to 15 residues. In germline, CDR1 is MNHNS, CDR2 SASEGT. CDR3 in DNA: TGTGCCAGCAGCCGCCGACAGGGGAGCAATCAGCCCCAGCATTTT. It translates to CASSRRQGSNQPQHF.

This clonotype was seen a handful of times. The V gene is TRBV5-1, the J gene TRBJ2-3; D gene uncertain. The CDR3 covers 12 residues. Germline CDR1 reads SGHRS; CDR2 reads YFSETQ. Trimming took off 0 bases at V and 5 bases at J, with 4 bases between the two ends. CDR3 region: CASSLAQDTQYF. CDR3 DNA sequence: TGCGCCAGCAGCTTGGCCCAAGATACGCAGTATTTT.

This clonotype was seen ten or more times. V and J are TRBV11-2 and TRBJ2-7, with 9 nucleotides matching TRBD2. The trim removed 5 bases at V and 6 bases at J, leaving 14 bases unmatched. This CDR3 contains 16 residues. Germline assignment: CDR1 SGHAT and CDR2 FQNNGV. CDR3 residues: CASSAGGLAGYGEQYF. The CDR3 nucleotides read TGTGCCAGCAGCGCGGGGGGGCTAGCGGGATACGGCGAGCAGTACTTC.

J is TRBJ1-2 and V is TRBV4-1; D remains unclear. Germline V gene lookup returns CDR1 MGHRA and CDR2 YSYEKL. Deletions cut 4 bases from V and 3 bases from J, with 9 bases between. This CDR3 contains 13 residues. CDR3 residues: CASSPGMDYGYTF. In DNA form, the CDR3 reads TGCGCCAGCAGCCCCGGAATGGACTATGGCTACACCTTC.

V and J are TRBV20-1 and TRBJ2-5, with 7 bases identical to TRBD1. The germline CDR1 and CDR2 sequences are DFQATT and SNEGSKA (reference sequence). This CDR3 is 14 amino acids long. Trimming removed 6 bases from V and 1 base from J; junction bases left unmatched: 8. CDR3 protein: CSARPGQIQETQYF. The CDR3 DNA sequence: TGCAGTGCAAGACCGGGACAGATCCAAGAGACCCAGTACTTC.

This clonotype has only a few counts. This chain joins TRBV6-5 and TRBJ1-3, with 11 bases fitting TRBD1. This CDR3 region has 19 residues. Unmatched junction bases numbered 12, after V lost 5 bases and J lost 0 bases. Germline V lookup: CDR1 MNHEY, CDR2 SVGAGI. The CDR3 DNA sequence: TGTGCCAGCAGTCGCGAACCGGGACAGGGGGTTTCCTCTGGAAACACCATATATTTT. Translated: CASSREPGQGVSSGNTIYF.

This clonotype was observed many times. The V call is TRBV3-1, the J call TRBJ2-1; 11 nucleotides line up with TRBD2. V shed 4 bases, J shed 5 bases, and the junction held 1 base outside the gene matches. This CDR3 comprises 14 residues. Germline lookup yields CDR1 LGHDT and CDR2 YNNKEL (reference sequence). CDR3 nucleotide sequence: TGTGCCAGCAGCCGTAGCGGGGGGGACAATGAGCAGTTCTTC. This gives the protein CASSRSGGDNEQFF.